This T cell receptor beta chain was sequenced during a study of post-analysis software for immune sequencing data. Overall study context: Included among the disease courses, which were recorded for the cohort, were relapsing-remitting, secondary progressive and progressive-relapsing multiple sclerosis.

Study-wide findings and caveats: Samples from a shared batch, those prepared together, strongly co-clustered by F measure. Patients used four to six TRBV segments, including TRBV5-6, TRBV5-1 and TRBV20-1, more often than controls. Normalized Chao1 diversity was significantly lower in multiple sclerosis patients than in controls.

On this clonotype: The target antigen is unknown. Sequence at one end of the junction differs from germline and may be a read error.

The TCR beta cDNA libraries carried unique molecular identifiers. From about 1 to 10 million T cells, 500,000 or so cDNA molecules were obtained. Each CDR3 protein gets one entry after TCRdb re-called the PCR reads with MiXCR. This sample has 700,000 to 900,000 distinct CDR3 sequences, with about 45% found just once. Germline V gives CDR1 LGHNA, CDR2 YSLEER. CDR3 length equals 14 residues. This clonotype originated in a girl aged 10 to 17 with multiple sclerosis. Source material: blood. V gene TRBV4-3 combines with J gene TRBJ1-2, with D uncertain. The CDR3 sequence: CASGQALFPDGYTF. The CDR3, as DNA: TGCGCCAGCGGCCAAGCCCTTTTTCCTGATGGCTACACCTTC.